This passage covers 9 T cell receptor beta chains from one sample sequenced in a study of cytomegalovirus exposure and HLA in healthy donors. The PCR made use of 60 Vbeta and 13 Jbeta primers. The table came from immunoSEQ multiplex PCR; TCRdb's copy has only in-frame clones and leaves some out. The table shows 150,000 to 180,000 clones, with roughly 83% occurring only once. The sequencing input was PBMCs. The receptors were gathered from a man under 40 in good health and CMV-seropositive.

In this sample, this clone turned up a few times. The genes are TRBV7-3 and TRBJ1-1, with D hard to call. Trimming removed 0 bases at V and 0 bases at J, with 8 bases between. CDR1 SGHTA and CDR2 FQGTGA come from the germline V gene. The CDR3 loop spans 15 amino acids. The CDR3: CASSLTRSMNTEAFF. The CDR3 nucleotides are TGTGCCAGCAGCTTAACGCGGTCCATGAACACTGAAGCTTTCTTT. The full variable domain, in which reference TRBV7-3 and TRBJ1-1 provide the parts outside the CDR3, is GAGVSQTPSNKVTEKGKYVELRCDPISGHTALYWYRQSLGQGPEFLIYFQGTGAADDSGLPNDRFFAVRPEGSVSTLKIQRTERGDSAVYLCASSLTRSMNTEAFFGQGTRLTVV.

CDR3 coding DNA: TGTGCCAGCAGCCCCCTGGGGGGGGGCGGGAACATTCAGTACTTC. This sequence encodes CASSPLGGGGNIQYF. This rearrangement joins TRBV9 to TRBJ2-4, with a tentative D call TRBD2 (7 bases). Deletions cut 4 bases from V and 7 bases from J, with 18 bases between. The CDR3 sequence is 15 residues long. Germline CDR1 SGDLS, CDR2 YYNGEE.

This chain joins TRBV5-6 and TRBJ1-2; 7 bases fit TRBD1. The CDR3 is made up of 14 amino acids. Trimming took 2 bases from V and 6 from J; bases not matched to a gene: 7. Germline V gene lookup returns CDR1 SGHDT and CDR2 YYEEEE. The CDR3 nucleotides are TGTGCCAGCAGCTTTGGGACAGCCCCTCATGGCTACACCTTC. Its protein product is CASSFGTAPHGYTF. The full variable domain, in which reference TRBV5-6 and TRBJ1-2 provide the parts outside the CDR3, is DAGVTQSPTHLIKTRGQQVTLRCSPKSGHDTVSWYQQALGQGPQFIFQYYEEEERQRGNFPDRFSGHQFPNYSSELNVNALLLGDSALYLCASSFGTAPHGYTFGSGTRLTVV.

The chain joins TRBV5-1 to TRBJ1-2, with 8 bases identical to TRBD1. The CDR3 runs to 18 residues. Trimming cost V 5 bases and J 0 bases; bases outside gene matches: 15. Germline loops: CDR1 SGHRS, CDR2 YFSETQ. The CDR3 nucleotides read TGCGCCAGCAGGGCGGGACAGGAGCTCCTCTTAGCTAACTATGGCTACACCTTC. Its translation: CASRAGQELLLANYGYTF.

This chain's CDR3 is CASSSHAQGENEQFF. The CDR3, as DNA: TGTGCCAGCAGTTCTCACGCCCAGGGGGAGAATGAGCAGTTCTTC. The genes are TRBV6-5 and TRBJ2-1, with 7 bases identical to TRBD1. J gave up 7 bases and V 4 bases, and 10 bases lay outside the gene matches. CDR1 is MNHEY and CDR2 is SVGAGI in the germline V gene. The CDR3 has 15 amino acids.

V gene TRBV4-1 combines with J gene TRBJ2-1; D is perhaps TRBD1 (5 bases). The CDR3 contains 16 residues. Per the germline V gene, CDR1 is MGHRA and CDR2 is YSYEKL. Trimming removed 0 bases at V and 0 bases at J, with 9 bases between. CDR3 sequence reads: CASSQDDRGSYNEQFF. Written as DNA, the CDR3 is TGCGCCAGCAGCCAAGATGATAGGGGCTCCTACAATGAGCAGTTCTTC.

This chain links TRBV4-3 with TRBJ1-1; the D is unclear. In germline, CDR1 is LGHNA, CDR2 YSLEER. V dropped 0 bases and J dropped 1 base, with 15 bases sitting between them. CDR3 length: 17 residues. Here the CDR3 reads CASSQDTLGRWNTEAFF. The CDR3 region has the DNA TGCGCCAGCAGCCAAGATACCTTGGGCAGGTGGAACACTGAAGCTTTCTTT.

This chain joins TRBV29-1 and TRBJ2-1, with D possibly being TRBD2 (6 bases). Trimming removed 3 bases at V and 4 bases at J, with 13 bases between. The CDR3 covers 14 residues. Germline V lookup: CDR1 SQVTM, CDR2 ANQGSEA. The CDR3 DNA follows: TGCAGCGTTGATGAACTAGCAGGGTACAATGAGCAGTTCTTC. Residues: CSVDELAGYNEQFF.

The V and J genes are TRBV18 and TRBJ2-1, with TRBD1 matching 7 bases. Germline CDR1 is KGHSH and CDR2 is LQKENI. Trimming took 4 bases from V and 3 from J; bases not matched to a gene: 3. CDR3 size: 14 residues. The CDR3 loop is CASSRDRNYNEQFF. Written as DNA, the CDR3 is TGTGCCAGCTCACGGGACAGAAACTACAATGAGCAGTTCTTC.